The present T cell receptor beta chain was sequenced within a study of T cells in Graves' hyperthyroidism and ophthalmopathy. Study-wide findings and caveats: Onset of ophthalmopathy came a median roughly 6.9 months after the model predicted it.

Amplification of TCR beta CDR3 regions used RNA as the template. TCR CDR3 underwent first-round RT-PCR with the HTBI primer set. TCRdb analysed the multiplex PCR reads with MiXCR anew, one entry per CDR3 protein. The table lists 400,000 to 500,000 distinct CDR3 sequences, around 15% of them singletons. This clonotype was picked up many times. The antigen remains unidentified. This CDR3 has 14 amino acids. J was trimmed by 6 bases and V by 8 bases; bases with no gene match: 12. The germline V gene has CDR1 LGHDT and CDR2 YNNKEL (reference sequence). Stable Graves' hyperthyroidism denoted no ophthalmopathy progression over 18 months. For the diagnoses, clinical symptoms, serum thyroxine and TRAb, thyroid ultrasound and orbital computed tomography were used. Fresh peripheral blood, roughly 10 ml, was the source of the PBMCs.

The sequence was obtained from a woman between 18 and 29 years old with Graves' hyperthyroidism. The sequenced sample was blood. The rearrangement links TRBV3-1 to TRBJ2-7; 8 bases map to TRBD1. The CDR3: CASEKGQGAGEQYF. Here the CDR3 DNA reads TGTGCCAGCGAGAAGGGCCAGGGGGCAGGCGAGCAGTACTTC.